A selection of T cell receptor beta chains follows, all from one sample in a study of T cell responses to AZD1222 COVID-19 vaccine. Only in-frame clones appear in the TCRdb table, and some are missing; sequencing was by immunoSEQ multiplex PCR. The sample consists of fewer than 110,000 clones, about 90% of them appearing once. The source was peripheral blood, collected on day 0 of AZD1222 vaccination. These receptors all come from an adult in good health. The CDR3 runs from the conserved cysteine through the conserved F or W. Each record gives: J gene, V gene, CDR3 protein.

j_call: TRBJ1-5; v_call: TRBV28; cdr3_aa: CASSLLAGGLQPQHF
j_call: TRBJ2-7; v_call: TRBV5-1; cdr3_aa: CASSTGLAEPHEQYF
j_call: TRBJ1-1; v_call: TRBV3-1/TRBV3-2; cdr3_aa: CASSSTPNTEAFF
j_call: TRBJ2-5; v_call: TRBV7-6; cdr3_aa: CASSLARGPQETQYF
j_call: TRBJ1-1; v_call: TRBV5-1; cdr3_aa: CASSLATMNTEAFF
j_call: TRBJ1-2; v_call: TRBV29-1; cdr3_aa: CSGTTGHLFGYTF
j_call: TRBJ2-1; v_call: TRBV30; cdr3_aa: CAWSTGLAAANEQFF
j_call: TRBJ1-1; v_call: TRBV5-4; cdr3_aa: CASSSSLFRYAINTEAFF
j_call: TRBJ2-7; v_call: TRBV5-1; cdr3_aa: CASSRGAGSYEQYF
j_call: TRBJ2-2; v_call: TRBV28; cdr3_aa: CASRQGAGELFF
j_call: TRBJ2-2; v_call: TRBV10-2; cdr3_aa: CASSDTTPRGELFF
j_call: TRBJ2-7; v_call: TRBV5-1; cdr3_aa: CASRLIAGQYYEQYF
j_call: TRBJ2-1; v_call: TRBV19; cdr3_aa: CASSPSSEQFF
j_call: TRBJ1-2; v_call: TRBV4-1; cdr3_aa: CASSQEGQGVTQRDYTF
j_call: TRBJ2-1; v_call: TRBV6-5; cdr3_aa: CASSPEWPREQFF
j_call: TRBJ1-5; v_call: TRBV19; cdr3_aa: CASKPTGLASNQPQHF
j_call: TRBJ1-1; v_call: TRBV10-2; cdr3_aa: CASSVSRNTEAFF
j_call: TRBJ2-7; v_call: TRBV19; cdr3_aa: CASSPGQGTYEQYF
j_call: TRBJ2-7; v_call: TRBV11-2; cdr3_aa: CASSLGSGSYEQYF
j_call: TRBJ1-1; v_call: TRBV7-2; cdr3_aa: CASSLSTGNTEAFF